This is a list of T cell receptor beta chains from one sample in a study of beta chain features in type 1 diabetes. TCRdb's table, derived via immunoSEQ multiplex PCR, lists solely in-frame clones and lacks some. Among around 260,000 clones, around 22% were seen once, and the ten largest hold roughly 0.013%. The material sequenced was naive CD4+ T cells from blood. These receptors all stem from a woman aged 25 to 39 with type 1 diabetes. The CDR3 runs from the conserved cysteine through the conserved F or W. The D gene is left open where the match is weak. The listing skips clone size in some rows; elsewhere it reads once, few, many or a size class.

j_call,clone_size,cdr3_length,v_call,d_call,cdr3_aa,cdr3_nt
TRBJ2-1,few,14,TRBV5-8,NA,CASSLREFYNEQFF,TGTGCCAGCAGCTTACGGGAGTTTTATAATGAGCAGTTCTTC
TRBJ2-1,NA,14,TRBV10-3,NA,CAIIGGSSYNEQFF,TGTGCCATCATAGGAGGGAGCTCCTACAATGAGCAGTTCTTC
TRBJ1-1,few,13,TRBV7-9,NA,CASSLGSAVEAFF,TGTGCCAGCAGCTTAGGTTCGGCGGTTGAAGCTTTCTTT
TRBJ1-2,NA,15,TRBV28,TRBD1,CASRTSRDRHYGYTF,TGTGCCAGCAGAACGTCCCGGGACAGGCACTATGGCTACACCTTC
TRBJ2-7,few,17,TRBV4-1,TRBD2,CASSQGRWTSGIHEQYF,TGCGCCAGCAGCCAAGGGAGGTGGACTAGCGGGATCCACGAGCAGTACTTC
TRBJ2-6,few,15,TRBV7-9,NA,CASNLVVSGANVLTF,TGTGCCAGCAACTTAGTCGTATCTGGGGCCAACGTCCTGACTTTC
TRBJ2-7,NA,13,TRBV2,TRBD2,CATRTSSSGEQYF,TGTGCCACACGGACTAGCTCCTCGGGGGAGCAGTACTTC
TRBJ2-1,few,12,TRBV29-1,NA,CSARRVYNEQFF,TGCAGCGCACGTCGAGTCTACAATGAGCAGTTCTTC
TRBJ1-5,few,15,TRBV4-1,TRBD1,CASSRRTGDNQPQHF,TGCGCCAGCAGCCGCCGGACAGGGGACAATCAGCCCCAGCATTTT
TRBJ2-7,NA,19,TRBV5-1,TRBD1,CASSLWGTGAIAGSYEQYF,TGCGCCAGCAGCTTGTGGGGGACAGGGGCCATTGCTGGGAGCTACGAGCAGTACTTC
TRBJ2-1,NA,16,TRBV4-2,TRBD2,CASSQPGLAGGNEQFF,TGTGCCAGCAGCCAACCGGGACTAGCGGGAGGGAATGAGCAGTTCTTC
TRBJ1-2,few,16,TRBV5-4,TRBD1,CASSWATGQEPYGYTF,TGTGCCAGCAGCTGGGCGACTGGACAGGAGCCCTATGGCTACACCTTC
TRBJ1-1,NA,13,TRBV7-3,TRBD1,CASSSLGQGLAFF,TGTGCCAGCAGCTCCCTAGGACAGGGGTTAGCTTTCTTT
TRBJ2-1,NA,13,TRBV6-5,NA,CASSPRVRSEQFF,TGTGCCAGCAGTCCCAGGGTTAGAAGTGAGCAGTTCTTC
TRBJ1-1,NA,9,TRBV9,NA,CASIKGAFF,TGTGCCAGCATCAAGGGGGCTTTCTTT
TRBJ2-6,NA,16,TRBV6-6,NA,CASSYGGNSGANVLTF,TGTGCCAGCAGTTACGGGGGCAACTCTGGGGCCAACGTCCTGACTTTC
TRBJ2-1,few,13,TRBV5-1,NA,CASSMWSADEQFF,TGCGCCAGCAGCATGTGGAGTGCTGATGAGCAGTTCTTC
TRBJ2-7,NA,12,TRBV29-1,NA,CSVLTDPYEQYF,TGCAGCGTCCTGACAGATCCCTACGAGCAGTACTTC
TRBJ2-7,NA,13,TRBV25-1,TRBD2,CARTGTRVYEQYF,TGTGCCAGGACCGGGACTAGAGTCTACGAGCAGTACTTC
TRBJ2-7,few,14,TRBV29-1,TRBD1,CSVAWDSSAYEQYF,TGCAGCGTAGCGTGGGACAGCTCAGCCTACGAGCAGTACTTC
TRBJ2-7,NA,14,TRBV28,NA,CASSKILGQYEQYF,TGTGCCAGCAGTAAAATACTCGGACAGTACGAGCAGTACTTC
TRBJ2-7,few,14,TRBV29-1,TRBD2,CSVSGGGLSYEQYF,TGCAGCGTATCGGGGGGAGGTCTCTCCTACGAGCAGTACTTC
TRBJ1-2,NA,13,TRBV28,TRBD1,CASSRQGTYGYTF,TGTGCCAGCAGCCGACAGGGAACCTATGGCTACACCTTC
TRBJ1-1,NA,16,TRBV5-4,TRBD1,CASSLDRGGSATEAFF,TGTGCCAGCAGCCTTGACAGGGGGGGATCCGCCACTGAAGCTTTCTTT
TRBJ2-1,NA,15,TRBV7-9,TRBD2,CASSLSGGEWNEQFF,TGTGCCAGCAGCTTAAGCGGGGGGGAGTGGAATGAGCAGTTCTTC
TRBJ2-1,NA,14,TRBV4-1,TRBD2,CASSPRGGSNEQFF,TGCGCCAGCAGTCCAAGGGGCGGGAGTAATGAGCAGTTCTTC
TRBJ1-1,few,12,TRBV19,NA,CASRKTAIEAFF,TGTGCCAGTAGGAAGACAGCAATTGAAGCTTTCTTT
TRBJ2-1,few,15,TRBV5-1,TRBD2,CASSLGSGRLGEQFF,TGCGCCAGCAGCTTGGGTAGCGGGAGATTGGGTGAGCAGTTCTTC
TRBJ2-1,NA,13,TRBV7-3,NA,CASSLVVPGEQFF,TGTGCCAGCAGCCTAGTGGTCCCCGGTGAGCAGTTCTTC
TRBJ1-2,few,15,TRBV5-4,NA,CASSFDVQLNYGYTF,TGTGCCAGCAGCTTTGATGTACAGCTCAACTATGGCTACACCTTC
TRBJ2-5,NA,14,TRBV7-2,NA,CASSLLRAGETQYF,TGTGCCAGCAGCTTACTAAGGGCGGGTGAGACCCAGTACTTC
TRBJ2-3,few,15,TRBV30,NA,CAWSPWADTTDTQYF,TGTGCCTGGAGCCCCTGGGCGGACACCACAGATACGCAGTATTTT
TRBJ2-3,NA,17,TRBV30,TRBD2,CAWSVRRTSGTPDTQYF,TGTGCCTGGAGTGTACGTAGGACTAGCGGGACGCCAGATACGCAGTATTTT
TRBJ2-5,few,17,TRBV15,TRBD2,CATSRDSSGRTQETQYF,TGTGCCACCAGCAGAGATTCCAGCGGGAGGACCCAAGAGACCCAGTACTTC
TRBJ1-2,few,11,TRBV18,NA,CASSAEIGYTF,TGTGCCAGCTCCGCGGAAATTGGCTACACCTTC
TRBJ2-1,NA,15,TRBV28,TRBD2,CASSSGTTFPREQFF,TGTGCCAGCAGCTCTGGGACTACGTTTCCCCGTGAGCAGTTCTTC
TRBJ1-4,few,11,TRBV20-1,NA,CSAPDPPRSIF,TGCAGTGCTCCTGATCCCCCTAGGTCGATTTTT
TRBJ1-1,NA,14,TRBV10-3,NA,CAISESTGYTEAFF,TGTGCCATCAGTGAGTCTACAGGATACACTGAAGCTTTCTTT
TRBJ2-1,NA,11,TRBV15,NA,CATALVDEQFF,TGTGCCACCGCACTGGTGGATGAGCAGTTCTTC
TRBJ2-1,once,12,TRBV29-1,NA,CSVALSDNEQFF,TGCAGCGTTGCCCTATCTGACAATGAGCAGTTCTTC
TRBJ2-5,NA,13,TRBV2,NA,CASSEQGQETQYF,TGTGCCAGCAGTGAACAGGGGCAAGAGACCCAGTACTTC
TRBJ2-7,NA,13,TRBV10-3,NA,CAISDRVTYEQYF,TGTGCCATCAGTGACAGGGTTACCTACGAGCAGTACTTC
TRBJ2-5,few,12,TRBV25-1,NA,CASSELLETQYF,TGTGCCAGCAGTGAATTATTAGAGACCCAGTACTTC
TRBJ2-3,few,13,TRBV29-1,TRBD1,CSVERQGADTQYF,TGCAGCGTTGAGCGACAGGGTGCAGATACGCAGTATTTT
TRBJ1-2,NA,13,TRBV5-4,NA,CASSSDRVYGYTF,TGTGCCAGCAGCTCGGACAGAGTTTATGGCTACACCTTC
TRBJ2-3,few,15,TRBV7-3,NA,CASSLSRASTDTQYF,TGTGCCAGCAGCTTATCGCGGGCCAGCACAGATACGCAGTATTTT
TRBJ2-7,once,14,TRBV9,NA,CASSVGRGTYEQYF,TGTGCCAGCAGCGTAGGTCGGGGGACCTACGAGCAGTACTTC
TRBJ2-1,NA,16,TRBV30,TRBD2,CAWSVKRLAGVNEQFF,TGTGCCTGGAGTGTAAAACGCCTAGCGGGAGTCAATGAGCAGTTCTTC
TRBJ2-5,NA,11,TRBV6-1,NA,CAGRGPETQYF,TGTGCCGGTCGAGGCCCAGAGACCCAGTACTTC
TRBJ2-4,NA,17,TRBV15,TRBD1,CATSRMGEGTAKNIQYF,TGTGCCACCAGCAGAATGGGGGAAGGGACAGCGAAAAACATTCAGTACTTC